This entry concerns a single TCR beta chain. The target antigen is unknown. This entry belongs to a study of CD8 T cells in Susac syndrome. The overall study: Patients with Susac syndrome were therapy-naive, taking corticosteroids, with some also receiving intravenous immunoglobulin, or taking intravenous immunoglobulin alone at the time their blood was drawn.

General study results and limits: Clonal expansion involving Susac CD8+ cells peaked in TEMRA cells and active patients. The study recognized that the number of individuals in its TCR sequencing and HLA analysis was relatively small.

The CDR3 is 13 residues long. The V end lost 1 base, the J end lost 6 bases, and 9 bases lay between the germline ends. CDR1 MNHEY and CDR2 SVGEGT come from the germline V gene. RNA totalling roughly 0.45 to 1 ug underwent reverse transcription with random hexamers. Coverage of TCR beta CDR3 amplification by immunoSEQ multiplex PCR extended to 54 Vbeta and 13 Jbeta. TCRdb independently ran MiXCR on the immunoSEQ multiplex PCR reads; one entry per CDR3 protein. The sample consists of tens of thousands of distinct CDR3 sequences, just over 90% of them appearing once. This sequence originates from a human donor with Susac syndrome. Sequenced: CD8+ T cells from PBMCs. The chain recombines TRBV6-2 or TRBV6-3 with TRBJ1-1; D is uncertain. The CDR3 protein is CASSYFGVAEAFF. The DNA for the CDR3 is TGTGCCAGCAGTTACTTCGGGGTGGCTGAAGCTTTCTTT.